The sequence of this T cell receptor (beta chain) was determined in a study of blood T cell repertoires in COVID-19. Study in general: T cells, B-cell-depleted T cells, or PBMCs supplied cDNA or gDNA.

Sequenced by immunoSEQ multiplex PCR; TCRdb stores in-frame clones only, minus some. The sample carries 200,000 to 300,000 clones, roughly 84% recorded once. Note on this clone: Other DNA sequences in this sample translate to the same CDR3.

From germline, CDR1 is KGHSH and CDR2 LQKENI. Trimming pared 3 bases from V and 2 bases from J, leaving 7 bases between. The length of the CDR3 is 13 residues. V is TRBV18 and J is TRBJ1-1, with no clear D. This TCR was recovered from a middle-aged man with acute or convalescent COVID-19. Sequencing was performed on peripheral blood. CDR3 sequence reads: CASSPAVNTEAFF. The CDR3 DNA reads TGTGCCAGCTCACCTGCGGTTAACACTGAAGCTTTCTTT.